The clone carrying this T cell receptor (beta chain) was seen at least ten times. Its antigen is not known. The TCRbeta library incorporated unique molecular identifiers. TCRdb redid the calling of the PCR reads with MiXCR, one entry per CDR3 protein. The profile shows 450,000 to 550,000 distinct CDR3 sequences, over 9.5% of them singletons. The data were obtained in a study of T-cell reconstitution after alpha-beta-depleted transplantation in children. Study-wide results and limits: Surviving recipient T cells and intrathymic progenitors accounted for some patients' high TCRbeta diversity at day 60. It was newly produced T cells that mostly accounted for T-cell counts and diversity one year after transplant. Approximately two months post-transplant, alpha-beta T cells reportedly originated from several hundred expanded graft clones.

The CDR3 extends over 18 amino acids. The germline gives CDR1 SGHTA, CDR2 FQGNSA. The J segment lost 4 bases and the V segment lost 0 bases, leaving 10 bases of the junction unmatched. This chain joins TRBV7-2 and TRBJ2-1; 9 bases map to TRBD1. The sequences come from PBMCs, mostly from graft donor cells, collected 180 days after TCRalphabeta/CD19-depleted stem cell transplant. This receptor was identified in a female patient aged 2-9 years who had a stem cell transplant for aplastic anemia, so the T cells may come from the graft donor. The DNA for the CDR3 is TGTGCCAGCAGCTTAGCCTCCGGGACAGGGAATAGATACAATGAGCAGTTCTTC. Protein product: CASSLASGTGNRYNEQFF.